In its sample, the clone carrying this TCR beta chain was seen a few times. A minimum of 6 micrograms of total RNA was extracted per sample. It was with a sample-barcoded 5' primer and a J-beta primer mix that a second PCR of about 7 to 12 cycles was run. TCRdb called the 5' RACE reads again in MiXCR, with one record for every CDR3 protein. The table lists around 1,000,000 distinct CDR3 sequences, roughly 24% of them singletons. This CDR3 contains 15 residues. In germline, CDR1 is SGHDN, CDR2 FVKESK. The V and J ends lost 0 bases and 2 bases respectively, with 11 bases between them. This entry comes from a study of blood T cells in healthy people across ages. These sequences were also reported in another study, on T cells of mothers and their children. In that study: Persisting microchimeric T cell clones went undetected.

The origin of this receptor is a girl aged 2 to 9 in good health. The V and J genes are TRBV14 and TRBJ2-7; unclear D gene. What was sequenced was blood. In DNA form, the CDR3 reads TGTGCCAGCAGCCAAGATATAGCCCGAGCCTACGAGCAGTACTTC. Its translation: CASSQDIARAYEQYF. Using reference TRBV14 and TRBJ2-7 for the parts outside the CDR3, the full variable domain is EAGVTQFPSHSVIEKGQTVTLRCDPISGHDNLYWYRRVMGKEIKFLLHFVKESKQDESGMPNNRFLAERTGGTYSTLKVQPAELEDSGVYFCASSQDIARAYEQYFGPGTRLTVT.